This T cell receptor beta chain appears in the sequencing data of a study of cytomegalovirus exposure and HLA in healthy donors. General study points: The study found most TCR sequences rare, yet found some public TCRs in many donors. Data from an earlier analysis indicated that most TCR beta V segments were productive either about 87% or about 30% of the time.

The CDR3 covers 19 residues. V gave up 4 bases and J gave up 6 bases; unmatched junction bases: 16. Germline values: CDR1 SGDLS, CDR2 YYNGEE. Each donor was healthy, and each was a bone marrow donor. This clone occurred once. The target antigen is unknown. PCR involved 60 Vbeta and 13 Jbeta primers. Only in-frame clones appear in the TCRdb table, and some are missing; sequencing was by immunoSEQ multiplex PCR. The table records 100,000 or so clones, around 84% of them present only once. Material: PBMCs. The V and J genes are TRBV9 and TRBJ2-1; TRBD2 matches at 13 bases. The TCR originated in a woman aged 18-35 years in good health and CMV-seronegative. DNA for the CDR3: TGTGCCAGCAGCCCCCGAACGACTAGCGGGGGGCCCAAGGGCAATGAGCAGTTCTTC. It specifies CASSPRTTSGGPKGNEQFF.